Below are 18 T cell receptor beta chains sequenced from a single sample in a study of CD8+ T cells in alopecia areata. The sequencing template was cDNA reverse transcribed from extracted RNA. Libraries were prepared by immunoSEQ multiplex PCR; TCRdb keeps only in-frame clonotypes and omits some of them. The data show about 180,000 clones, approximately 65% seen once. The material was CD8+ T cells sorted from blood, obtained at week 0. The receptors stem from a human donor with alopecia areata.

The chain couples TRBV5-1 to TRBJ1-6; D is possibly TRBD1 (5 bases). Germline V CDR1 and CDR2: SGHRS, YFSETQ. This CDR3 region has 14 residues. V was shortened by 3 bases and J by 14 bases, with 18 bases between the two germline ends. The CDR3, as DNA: TGCGCCAGCAGCTCCTGGGACCGGGCACGAGCCCTCCACTTT. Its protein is CASSSWDRARALHF.

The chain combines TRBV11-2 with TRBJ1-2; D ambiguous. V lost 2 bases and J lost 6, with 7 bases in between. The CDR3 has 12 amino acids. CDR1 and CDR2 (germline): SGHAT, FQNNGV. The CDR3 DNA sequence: TGTGCCAGCAGCTTACCGGAGCATGGCTACACCTTC. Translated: CASSLPEHGYTF.

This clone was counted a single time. CDR3: CASSPNQDRGYEQYF. CDR3 nucleotide sequence: TGCGCCAGCAGCCCCAACCAGGACAGGGGCTACGAGCAGTACTTC. This chain connects TRBV4-1 to TRBJ2-7, with 9 positions matching TRBD1. J gave up 3 bases and V 4 bases, and 7 bases lay outside the gene matches. The germline V gene has CDR1 MGHRA and CDR2 YSYEKL. This CDR3 has 15 residues.

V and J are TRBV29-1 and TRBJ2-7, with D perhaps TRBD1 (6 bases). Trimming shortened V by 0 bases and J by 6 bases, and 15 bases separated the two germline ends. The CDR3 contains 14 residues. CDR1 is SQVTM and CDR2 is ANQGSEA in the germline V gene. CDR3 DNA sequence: TGCAGCGTTGAAGATGCACAGGGCCAGTCCGAGCAGTACTTC. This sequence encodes CSVEDAQGQSEQYF.

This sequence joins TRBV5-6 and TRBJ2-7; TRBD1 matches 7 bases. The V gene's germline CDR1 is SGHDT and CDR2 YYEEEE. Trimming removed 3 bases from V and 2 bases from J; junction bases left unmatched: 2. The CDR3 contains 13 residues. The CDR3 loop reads CASSSTGPYEQYF. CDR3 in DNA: TGTGCCAGCAGCTCGACAGGGCCCTACGAGCAGTACTTC.

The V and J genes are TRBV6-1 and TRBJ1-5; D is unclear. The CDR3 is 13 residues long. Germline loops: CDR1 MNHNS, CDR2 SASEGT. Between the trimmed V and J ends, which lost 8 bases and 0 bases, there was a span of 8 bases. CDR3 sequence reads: CASENYSNQPQHF. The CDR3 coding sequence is TGTGCCAGCGAAAATTATAGCAATCAGCCCCAGCATTTT.

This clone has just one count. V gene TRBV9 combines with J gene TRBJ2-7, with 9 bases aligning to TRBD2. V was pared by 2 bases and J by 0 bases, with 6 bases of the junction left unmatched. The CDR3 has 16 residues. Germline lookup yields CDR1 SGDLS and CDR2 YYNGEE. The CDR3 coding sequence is TGTGCCAGCAGCGTTAGACTAGCGGCGTCCTCCTACGAGCAGTACTTC. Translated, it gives CASSVRLAASSYEQYF.

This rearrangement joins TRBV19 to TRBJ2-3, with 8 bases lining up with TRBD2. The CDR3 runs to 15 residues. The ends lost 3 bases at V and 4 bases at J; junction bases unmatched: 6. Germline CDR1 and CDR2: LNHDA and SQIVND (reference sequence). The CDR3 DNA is TGTGCCAGTAGTATGGCGGGGGGCCAGGCAGATACGCAGTATTTT. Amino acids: CASSMAGGQADTQYF. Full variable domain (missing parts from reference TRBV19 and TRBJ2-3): DGGITQSPKYLFRKEGQNVTLSCEQNLNHDAMYWYRQDPGQGLRLIYYSQIVNDFQKGDIAEGYSVSREKKESFPLTVTSAQKNPTAFYLCASSMAGGQADTQYFGPGTRLTVL.

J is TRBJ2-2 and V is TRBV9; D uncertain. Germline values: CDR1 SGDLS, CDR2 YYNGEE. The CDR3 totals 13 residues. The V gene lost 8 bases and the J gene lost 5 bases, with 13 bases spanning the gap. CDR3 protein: CASQAKVTGELFF. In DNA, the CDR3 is TGTGCCAGTCAGGCAAAAGTAACCGGGGAGCTGTTTTTT.

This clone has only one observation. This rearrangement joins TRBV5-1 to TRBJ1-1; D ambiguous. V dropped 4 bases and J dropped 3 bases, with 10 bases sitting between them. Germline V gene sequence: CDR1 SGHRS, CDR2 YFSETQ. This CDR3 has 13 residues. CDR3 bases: TGCGCCAGCAGCCCCGGTAAATACACTGAAGCTTTCTTT. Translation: CASSPGKYTEAFF.

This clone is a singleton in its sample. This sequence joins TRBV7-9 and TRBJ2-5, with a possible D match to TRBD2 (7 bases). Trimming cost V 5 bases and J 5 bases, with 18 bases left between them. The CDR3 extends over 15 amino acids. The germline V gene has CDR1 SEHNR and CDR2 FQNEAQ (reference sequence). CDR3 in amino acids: CASSLISGGRETQYF. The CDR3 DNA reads TGTGCCAGCAGCCTAATCTCGGGGGGCAGGGAGACCCAGTACTTC.

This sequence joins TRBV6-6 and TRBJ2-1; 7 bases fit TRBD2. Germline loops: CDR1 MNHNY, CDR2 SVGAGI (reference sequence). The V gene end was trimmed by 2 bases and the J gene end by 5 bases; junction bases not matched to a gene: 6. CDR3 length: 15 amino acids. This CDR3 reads CASSYQKRGNNEQFF. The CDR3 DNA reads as TGTGCCAGCAGTTACCAAAAGCGGGGTAACAATGAGCAGTTCTTC.

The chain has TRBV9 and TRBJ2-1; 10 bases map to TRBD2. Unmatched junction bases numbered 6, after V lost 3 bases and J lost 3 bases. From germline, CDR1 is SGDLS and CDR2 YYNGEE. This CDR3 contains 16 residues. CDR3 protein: CASSGGTSGDYNEQFF. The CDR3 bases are TGTGCCAGCAGCGGGGGTACTAGCGGGGACTACAATGAGCAGTTCTTC.

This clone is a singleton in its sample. The CDR3 protein is CASSAGLGTNKYF. DNA of the CDR3: TGTGCCAGCAGCGCAGGCCTCGGGACAAATAAGTACTTC. The chain links TRBV9 to TRBJ2-7, with D perhaps matching TRBD1 (6 bases). V was shortened by 3 bases and J by 11 bases, with 18 bases between the two germline ends. CDR1 is SGDLS and CDR2 is YYNGEE in the germline V gene. The CDR3 spans 13 residues.

CDR3 in amino acids: CASIQGSNIQYF. CDR3 nucleotide sequence: TGTGCCAGCATCCAGGGATCGAACATTCAGTACTTC. The rearrangement links TRBV6-1 to TRBJ2-4; TRBD1 is a possible D gene (5 bases). This CDR3 has 12 amino acids. The V and J ends lost 7 bases and 7 bases respectively, with 11 bases between them. The germline V gene encodes CDR1 MNHNS and CDR2 SASEGT.

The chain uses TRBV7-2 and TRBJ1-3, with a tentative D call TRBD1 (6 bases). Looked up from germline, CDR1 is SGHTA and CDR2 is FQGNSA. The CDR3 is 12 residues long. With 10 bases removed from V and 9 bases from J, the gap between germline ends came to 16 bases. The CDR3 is CATTTGAGTIYF. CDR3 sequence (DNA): TGTGCCACCACCACGGGGGCTGGCACCATATATTTT.

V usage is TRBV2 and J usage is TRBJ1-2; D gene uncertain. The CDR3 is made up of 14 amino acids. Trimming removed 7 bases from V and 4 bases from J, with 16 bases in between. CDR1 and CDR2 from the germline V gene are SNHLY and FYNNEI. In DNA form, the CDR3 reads TGTGCCAGCAAGCTTGGCGGGCCTATCTATGGCTACACCTTC. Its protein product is CASKLGGPIYGYTF.

The CDR3 spells CASSYSRQNNEQFF. The CDR3 nucleotides read TGTGCCAGCAGTTACTCTCGGCAAAACAATGAGCAGTTCTTC. The rearrangement links TRBV6-5 to TRBJ2-1; D gene unclear. The germline gives CDR1 MNHEY, CDR2 SVGAGI. The CDR3 is 14 residues long. Trimming left V 0 bases short and J 5 bases short, with 8 bases between.